The 25 T cell receptor beta chains below come from one sample, sequenced in a study of OX40 agonist ivuxolimab in advanced cancers. Sequenced by immunoSEQ multiplex PCR; TCRdb stores in-frame clones only, minus some. The data contain 45,000 to 60,000 clones, about 90% of them singletons. Sequences were derived from CD4+ or CD8+ T cells sorted from blood, sampled in a trial of the OX40 agonist ivuxolimab. The receptors come from an adult with an advanced solid tumor such as melanoma, head and neck, liver or kidney cancer.

The chain has TRBV10-3 and TRBJ2-1; 9 positions match TRBD1. V trimming: 2 bases; J trimming: 6 bases; junction bases outside the gene matches: 14. Germline-derived CDR1 and CDR2 are ENHRY and SYGVKD. This CDR3 region has 18 residues. The CDR3 is CAISEGQGLSASGNEQFF. For the CDR3, the DNA is TGTGCCATCAGTGAGGGACAGGGGCTAAGCGCTTCGGGCAATGAGCAGTTCTTC.

The chain employs TRBV28 and TRBJ1-2; 8 bases are a match to TRBD1. The CDR3 totals 15 residues. V lost 4 bases and J lost 3; bases outside the gene matches: 7. CDR1 is MDHEN, CDR2 SYDVKM, per germline. CDR3 in amino acids: CASSSPGGRHYGYTF. CDR3 coding DNA: TGTGCCAGCAGTTCTCCAGGGGGCAGGCACTATGGCTACACCTTC.

V and J are TRBV5-4 and TRBJ2-7; D call uncertain. Germline CDR1 and CDR2: SGHNT and YYREEE (reference sequence). Trimming took off 4 bases at V and 3 bases at J, with 17 bases between the two ends. The CDR3 loop spans 15 amino acids. The CDR3 bases are TGTGCCAGCAGCCTAGGCCCCGGCCTTAACTACGAGCAGTACTTC. It specifies CASSLGPGLNYEQYF.

V usage is TRBV6-5 and J usage is TRBJ1-2, with D maybe TRBD1 (5 bases). In germline, CDR1 is MNHEY, CDR2 SVGAGI. CDR3 length: 13 amino acids. The V end lost 5 bases, the J end lost 4 bases, and 11 bases lay between the germline ends. Here the CDR3 DNA reads TGTGCCAGCAGTCAGTGGGGACTCTATGGCTACACCTTC. It yields the protein CASSQWGLYGYTF.

This chain joins TRBV4-3 and TRBJ1-6; D remains ambiguous. The length of the CDR3 is 16 residues. V was pared by 0 bases and J by 7 bases, with 13 bases between. Germline V lookup: CDR1 LGHNA, CDR2 YSLEER. In nucleotides, the CDR3 is TGCGCCAGCAGCCAAGATTTAGGCAGGAGAAATTCACCCCTCCACTTT. Protein: CASSQDLGRRNSPLHF.

This chain uses TRBV18 with TRBJ2-5, with 10 positions matching TRBD1. Germline assignment: CDR1 KGHSH and CDR2 LQKENI. Germline trimming cut 8 bases from V and 4 bases from J; bases unmatched to any gene: 4. There are 13 residues in the CDR3. In DNA form, the CDR3 reads TGTGCCAGCCGACAGGGGGCGGGAGAGACCCAGTACTTC. Its protein product is CASRQGAGETQYF.

The chain uses TRBV5-1 and TRBJ2-2; tentative D call: TRBD1 (6 bases). CDR1 is SGHRS and CDR2 is YFSETQ in the germline V gene. The CDR3 sequence is 15 residues long. V was trimmed by 4 bases and J by 6 bases, leaving 16 bases between them. DNA for the CDR3: TGCGCCAGCAGCCCCCTCGGACAGCTCGCCGGGGAGCTGTTTTTT. This sequence encodes CASSPLGQLAGELFF.

The chain links TRBV5-8 to TRBJ2-7; no clear D. V was pared by 5 bases and J by 4 bases, with 19 bases between. The V gene's germline CDR1 is SGHTS and CDR2 YDEGEE. CDR3 length: 15 amino acids. CDR3 sequence (DNA): TGTGCCAGCAGTTCGATCGGCCAGGCGTTTTACGAGCAGTACTTC. Encoded protein: CASSSIGQAFYEQYF.

This chain connects TRBV11-2 to TRBJ2-1; 8 bases map to TRBD2. The CDR3 loop spans 12 amino acids. Germline-derived CDR1 and CDR2 are SGHAT and FQNNGV. Germline trimming cut 5 bases from V and 7 bases from J; bases unmatched to any gene: 1. DNA for the CDR3: TGTGCCAGCAGCCCTAGCGGGAATGAGCAGTTCTTC. As protein: CASSPSGNEQFF.

V is TRBV5-5 and J is TRBJ2-5; D is perhaps TRBD1 (6 bases). The V end lost 4 bases, the J end lost 2 bases, and 9 bases lay between the germline ends. CDR3 length: 13 residues. CDR1 SGHKS and CDR2 YYEKEE come from the germline V gene (reference sequence). Written as DNA, the CDR3 is TGTGCCAGCAGCGCACAGGGTCAAGAGACCCAGTACTTC. Translated: CASSAQGQETQYF.

V gene TRBV21-1 combines with J gene TRBJ2-7; the table assigns TRBD2, which was not confirmed against the DNA. TRBV21-1 is assigned pseudogene status. The CDR3 is made up of 15 amino acids. In DNA form, the CDR3 reads TGTGCCAGCAGCTTCACAAGGGCGGGCGTCTTCGAGCAGTACTTC. Translating gives CASSFTRAGVFEQYF.

The V and J genes are TRBV7-9 and TRBJ2-7; no definite D call. This CDR3 region has 12 residues. The germline V and J ends were trimmed by 2 bases and 7 bases, with 9 bases remaining between them. The germline V gene has CDR1 SEHNR and CDR2 FQNEAQ (reference sequence). CDR3 sequence: CASSLPFGEQYF. As DNA, the CDR3 is TGTGCCAGCAGCTTACCCTTCGGGGAGCAGTACTTC.

This clone was counted between two and nine times. This chain joins TRBV30 and TRBJ2-1; tentatively, D is TRBD2 (5 bases). Trimming shortened V by 1 base and J by 1 base, and 11 bases separated the two germline ends. CDR1 is GTSNPN, CDR2 SVGIG, per germline (reference sequence). The CDR3 has 15 residues. The CDR3 bases are TGTGCCTGGAGTGCTCCGCGAGGGTCCTACAATGAGCAGTTCTTC. It translates to CAWSAPRGSYNEQFF.

The chain links TRBV18 to TRBJ2-7, with a tentative D call TRBD1 (6 bases). Germline V CDR1 and CDR2: KGHSH, LQKENI. The CDR3 is 16 amino acids. Trimming shortened V by 3 bases and J by 5 bases, and 20 bases separated the two germline ends. The CDR3 DNA sequence: TGTGCCAGCTCACCTAATCTAGGGAACAGGGCCAACGAGCAGTACTTC. Translation gives CASSPNLGNRANEQYF.

CDR3 protein: CASSPPPLNTEAFF. DNA of the CDR3: TGTGCCAGCTCACCACCGCCATTGAACACTGAAGCTTTCTTT. The chain employs TRBV18 and TRBJ1-1; no firm D call. The CDR3 length is 14 residues. CDR1 and CDR2 (germline): KGHSH, LQKENI. Trimming stripped 0 bases from V and 0 bases from J, with 5 bases between. The variable domain in full, completed from reference TRBV18 and TRBJ1-1, reads NAGVMQNPRHLVRRRGQEARLRCSPMKGHSHVYWYRQLPEEGLKFMVYLQKENIIDESGMPKERFSAEFPKEGPSILRIQQVVRGDSAAYFCASSPPPLNTEAFFGQGTRLTVV.

The chain is built from TRBV18 and TRBJ2-5; TRBD2 matches at 9 bases. The J call may be in error: the DNA end matches TRBJ2-7 better. Germline values: CDR1 KGHSH, CDR2 LQKENI. The CDR3 has 14 amino acids. CDR3: CASSPGLARYEQYF. The CDR3 bases are TGTGCCAGCTCACCGGGACTAGCTAGGTACGAGCAGTACTTC.

The chain carries TRBV5-1 and TRBJ1-1; the D gene is possibly TRBD1 (6 bases). The CDR3 contains 14 residues. Deletions cut 7 bases from V and 1 base from J, with 14 bases between. The germline CDR1 and CDR2 sequences are SGHRS and YFSETQ. The CDR3 spells CASRRTGANTEAFF. Written as DNA, the CDR3 is TGCGCCAGCCGAAGGACGGGGGCGAACACTGAAGCTTTCTTT.

The rearrangement links TRBV4-2 to TRBJ1-5; TRBD1 agrees at 8 bases. CDR1 is LGHNA, CDR2 YNFKEQ, per germline. J gave up 4 bases and V 3 bases, and 8 bases lay outside the gene matches. The CDR3 loop spans 16 amino acids. Here the CDR3 reads CASSQIGQGSNQPQHF. For the CDR3, the DNA is TGTGCCAGCAGCCAGATCGGACAGGGTAGTAATCAGCCCCAGCATTTT.

The chain carries TRBV19 and TRBJ2-3; 9 nucleotides agree with TRBD2. This CDR3 has 15 amino acids. In germline, CDR1 is LNHDA, CDR2 SQIVND (reference sequence). The V segment lost 5 bases and the J segment 2 bases; nucleotides outside the gene matches: 5. The CDR3 reads CASSVGLANTDTQYF. Here the CDR3 DNA reads TGTGCCAGTAGTGTCGGACTAGCGAACACAGATACGCAGTATTTT.

The chain carries TRBV6-5 and TRBJ1-3; TRBD1 aligns across 9 bases. The CDR3 extends over 15 amino acids. Trimming removed 6 bases from V and 4 bases from J; junction bases left unmatched: 7. Germline loops: CDR1 MNHEY, CDR2 SVGAGI. The CDR3 region is CASSPGQGRGNTIYF. DNA for the CDR3: TGTGCCAGCAGCCCCGGACAGGGGCGAGGAAACACCATATATTTT.

The chain employs TRBV28 and TRBJ2-1; D is unclear. The germline CDR1 and CDR2 sequences are MDHEN and SYDVKM. The CDR3 consists of 12 residues. Trimming left V 4 bases short and J 6 bases short, with 7 bases between. The CDR3 region has the DNA TGTGCCAGCAGTTCTAGGCTCAATGAGCAGTTCTTC. This gives the protein CASSSRLNEQFF.

In this sample, this clone turned up a few times. The chain employs TRBV28 and TRBJ2-7; D not resolved. The V end was cut by 9 bases, the J end by 1 base, with 10 bases between. From germline, CDR1 is MDHEN and CDR2 SYDVKM. This CDR3 has 12 amino acids. CDR3 region: CASIGFSYEQYF. The DNA of the CDR3 is TGTGCCAGTATAGGATTTTCCTACGAGCAGTACTTC.

The CDR3 DNA is TGTGCCAGCAGCTTAACCGGGACAGGGGTAACCTACGAGCAGTACTTC. Amino acids: CASSLTGTGVTYEQYF. The gene calls are TRBV7-2 and TRBJ2-7; 10 positions agree with TRBD1. CDR3 size: 16 residues. Germline CDR1 is SGHTA and CDR2 is FQGNSA. The V and J ends lost 2 bases and 2 bases, in that order; junction bases with no gene match: 6.

The chain couples TRBV29-1 to TRBJ1-4; no clear D gene. V lost 6 bases and J lost 3, with 8 bases in between. In germline, CDR1 is SQVTM, CDR2 ANQGSEA. This CDR3 spans 12 amino acids. CDR3 in amino acids: CSVRRANEKLFF. DNA for the CDR3: TGCAGCGTCAGACGGGCTAATGAAAAACTGTTTTTT. Together with reference TRBV29-1 and TRBJ1-4, the CDR3 gives the full variable domain: SAVISQKPSRDICQRGTSLTIQCQVDSQVTMMFWYRQQPGQSLTLIATANQGSEATYESGFVIDKFPISRPNLTFSTLTVSNMSPEDSSIYLCSVRRANEKLFFGSGTQLSVL.

The rearrangement uses TRBV28 and TRBJ2-1; 8 bases match TRBD1. The V gene's germline CDR1 is MDHEN and CDR2 SYDVKM. Trimming removed 7 bases from V and 5 bases from J; junction bases left unmatched: 10. CDR3 size: 15 residues. This chain's CDR3 is CASTGQGTPNNEQFF. The CDR3 bases are TGTGCCAGCACCGGACAGGGTACCCCTAACAATGAGCAGTTCTTC.